This is a list of T cell receptor beta chains from one sample in a study of early T cells in non-severe SARS-CoV-2 infection. TCRdb processed the 5' RACE reads anew with MiXCR; each CDR3 protein has one entry. The sample holds some 29,000 distinct CDR3 sequences, about 5% seen once. The specimen was whole blood. The receptors here all came from an adult who was a healthcare worker with PCR-confirmed SARS-CoV-2 infection or an uninfected control (not recorded which). The CDR3 runs from the conserved cysteine through the conserved F or W. The D gene is left open where the match is weak. Clone size, where shown, is once, few, many, or a class for clones that have expanded.

D	J	size	V	CDR3	DNA
-	TRBJ1-6	many	TRBV12-3/TRBV12-4	CASRVTSSYNSPLHF	TGTGCCAGCAGGGTGACCAGCTCCTATAATTCACCCCTCCACTTT
-	TRBJ2-2	many	TRBV7-9	CASSFSLANTGELFF	TGTGCCAGCAGCTTTTCACTAGCGAACACCGGGGAGCTGTTTTTT
TRBD1	TRBJ2-7	many	TRBV2	CASSESRQGLYEQYF	TGTGCCAGCAGTGAATCCCGACAGGGGCTGTACGAGCAGTACTTC
-	TRBJ1-3	medium-sized	TRBV12-3/TRBV12-4	CASSYTGSGNTIYF	TGTGCCAGCAGTTACACAGGGTCTGGAAACACCATATATTTT
TRBD1	TRBJ1-1	few	TRBV12-3/TRBV12-4	CASLETGANTEAFF	TGTGCCAGTCTTGAAACAGGGGCGAACACTGAAGCTTTCTTT
TRBD2	TRBJ2-1	many	TRBV7-8	CASSPTSGRAHNEQFF	TGTGCCAGCAGCCCCACTAGCGGGAGGGCCCACAATGAGCAGTTCTTC
-	TRBJ2-1	-	TRBV5-1	CASSLESEQFF	TGCGCCAGCAGCTTGGAGAGTGAGCAGTTCTTC
-	TRBJ2-5	-	TRBV11-2	CASSGSKETQYF	TGTGCCAGCAGCGGATCCAAAGAGACCCAGTACTTC
-	TRBJ2-7	-	TRBV2	CASSLGLGYEQYF	TGTGCCAGCAGTTTGGGACTTGGCTACGAGCAGTACTTC
-	TRBJ2-1	many	TRBV7-2	CASSLVTTITYNEQFF	TGTGCCAGCAGCTTAGTGACTACCATTACCTACAATGAGCAGTTCTTC
-	TRBJ2-1	many	TRBV7-6	CASSLLEGALSNEQFF	TGTGCCAGCAGCCTTCTGGAGGGGGCCCTGTCCAATGAGCAGTTCTTC
-	TRBJ2-7	many	TRBV6-2/TRBV6-3	CASSPAGREQYF	TGTGCCAGCAGCCCTGCGGGACGCGAGCAGTACTTC
-	TRBJ2-2	few	TRBV7-2	CASSSDVGGIGTGELFF	TGTGCCAGCAGCTCCGATGTTGGTGGGATTGGTACCGGGGAGCTGTTTTTT